These 13 T cell receptor beta chains share one sample of origin, sequenced in a study of blood T cell repertoires in COVID-19. TCRdb keeps only in-frame clones here, not all; method: immunoSEQ multiplex PCR. There are approximately 140,000 clones in the sample; roughly 82% occur only once, and around 13% lies in the top ten. Sequencing used peripheral blood. The receptors derive from an elderly man with acute or convalescent COVID-19.

The chain carries TRBV7-2 and TRBJ2-6; no clear D. The germline V and J ends were trimmed by 3 bases and 1 base, with 7 bases remaining between them. This CDR3 is 15 amino acids long. The V gene's germline CDR1 is SGHTA and CDR2 FQGNSA. Here the CDR3 reads CASSFGLSGANVLTF. In DNA form, the CDR3 reads TGTGCCAGCAGCTTCGGTCTATCTGGGGCCAACGTCCTGACTTTC.

This clone occurred many times. The rearrangement uses TRBV19 and TRBJ2-2, with D possibly TRBD1 on 7 matching bases. V dropped 6 bases and J dropped 7 bases, with 18 bases sitting between them. Germline assignment: CDR1 LNHDA and CDR2 SQIVND (reference sequence). This CDR3 region has 15 residues. CDR3 loop: CASRFGGGSGGELFF. The CDR3 bases are TGTGCCAGTAGGTTTGGAGGGGGCTCCGGCGGGGAGCTGTTTTTT.

This clone has a single count. For the CDR3, the DNA is TGTGCCAGTAGTGGACAAGGCGGCACTGAAGCTTTCTTT. This encodes CASSGQGGTEAFF. The chain combines TRBV19 with TRBJ1-1, with D perhaps matching TRBD1 (5 bases). V lost 5 bases and J lost 4, with 11 bases in between. This CDR3 is built from 13 residues. The V gene's germline CDR1 is LNHDA and CDR2 SQIVND (reference sequence).

This clone was seen once. This chain links TRBV5-1 with TRBJ2-3; TRBD1 agrees at 7 bases. V lost 4 bases and J lost 4; bases outside the gene matches: 9. CDR3 length: 15 amino acids. Germline loops: CDR1 SGHRS, CDR2 YFSETQ. CDR3 coding DNA: TGCGCCAGCAGCCCGGAAGGACAGGTGTCAGATACGCAGTATTTT. Its protein product is CASSPEGQVSDTQYF.

The chain has TRBV7-8 and TRBJ1-3; weak D call: TRBD1 (6 bases). The CDR3 has 16 residues. The V end lost 7 bases, the J end lost 0 bases, and 16 bases lay between the germline ends. Germline CDR1 SGHVS, CDR2 FQNEAQ. CDR3 bases: TGTGCCAGCAATTTGCGGGGGCCCGACTCTGGAAACACCATATATTTT. Translating gives CASNLRGPDSGNTIYF.

The chain has TRBV6-2 or TRBV6-3 and TRBJ1-2, with 10 positions matching TRBD1. The CDR3 is 13 residues long. Germline V gives CDR1 MNHEY, CDR2 SVGEGT. The junction had 7 bases not matched to a gene; V was cut back by 4 bases and J by 11 bases. As DNA, the CDR3 is TGTGCCAGCAGTTTGGCCGGGACAGGGGTGTACACCTTC. This sequence encodes CASSLAGTGVYTF.

On this clone: One end of the junction fails to match germline, which may point to a read error. The gene calls are TRBV24-1 and TRBJ2-1; a possible D gene is TRBD1 (6 bases). This CDR3 comprises 11 residues. Germline values: CDR1 KGHDR, CDR2 SFDVKD. The CDR3 protein is CATSDLTGSVF. CDR3 coding DNA: TGTGCCACCAGTGACCTAACAGGGTCGGTCTTC.

The rearrangement links TRBV6-5 to TRBJ2-1, with a tentative D call TRBD2 (7 bases). CDR1 is MNHEY and CDR2 is SVGAGI in the germline V gene. The CDR3 loop spans 14 amino acids. The ends were cut back, 8 bases at V and 8 bases at J, with 19 bases in the middle. Here the CDR3 reads CASQAGGAVDEQFF. DNA of the CDR3: TGTGCCAGCCAGGCTGGGGGGGCGGTCGATGAGCAGTTCTTC.

The gene calls are TRBV6-2 or TRBV6-3 and TRBJ2-7, with D maybe TRBD1 (6 bases). V was pared by 2 bases and J by 1 base, with 15 bases between. The V gene's germline CDR1 is MNHEY and CDR2 SVGEGT. The CDR3 length is 16 residues. The CDR3 protein is CASSYEEDRLSYEQYF. The CDR3 DNA follows: TGTGCCAGCAGTTACGAGGAAGACAGGCTATCCTACGAGCAGTACTTC.

The genes are TRBV19 and TRBJ2-6; D remains unclear. The CDR3 has 14 residues. Germline V gene sequence: CDR1 LNHDA, CDR2 SQIVND (reference sequence). The V end was cut by 3 bases, the J end by 4 bases, with 7 bases between. CDR3 sequence (DNA): TGTGCCAGTAGTATGTCTCGGGGGGCCAACGTCCTGACTTTC. It specifies CASSMSRGANVLTF.

This clone has just one count. V is TRBV4-1 and J is TRBJ1-4; TRBD1 aligns across 12 bases. This CDR3 has 17 amino acids. With V trimmed by 3 bases and J by 11 bases, 13 bases remained unmatched. Per germline, CDR1 MGHRA and CDR2 YSYEKL. The DNA for the CDR3 is TGCGCCAGCAGCCAGCTCCATGGGGGACAGGGGGCGCGGAAACTGTTTTTT. Translating it yields CASSQLHGGQGARKLFF.

V usage is TRBV18 and J usage is TRBJ2-5, with a tentative D call TRBD2 (6 bases). V lost 2 bases, J lost 2 bases, and 9 bases lay in between. The CDR3 extends over 14 amino acids. Looked up from germline, CDR1 is KGHSH and CDR2 is LQKENI. The CDR3 protein is CASSPNGLQETQYF. The CDR3 region has the DNA TGTGCCAGCTCACCAAACGGACTACAAGAGACCCAGTACTTC.

The chain combines TRBV6-6 with TRBJ1-4; 9 bases fit TRBD1. This CDR3 region has 16 residues. V gave up 6 bases and J gave up 5 bases; unmatched junction bases: 10. The V gene's germline CDR1 is MNHNY and CDR2 SVGAGI (reference sequence). CDR3 in amino acids: CASSSAAGTGNEKLFF. CDR3 nucleotide sequence: TGTGCCAGCAGCTCCGCCGCCGGGACAGGGAATGAAAAACTGTTTTTT.